A selection of T cell receptor beta chains follows, all from one sample in a study of blood T cell repertoires in COVID-19. The assay was immunoSEQ multiplex PCR, and TCRdb's table has in-frame clones only and misses some. The profile covers 95,000 to 150,000 clones, with about two thirds appearing a single time and approximately 0.86% taken by the ten largest. The sample taken for sequencing was peripheral blood. These receptors were taken from a human donor with acute or convalescent COVID-19. The donor label of this sample is uncertain. Each CDR3 is given with its conserved first and last residue. A D gene is named only where the DNA matches it firmly. Clone size appears in some rows only: once, few, many, or a class for an expanded clone.

cdr3_nt: TGTGCCAGCAGCCAACAGCCAACTAATGAAAAACTGTTTTTT
cdr3_aa: CASSQQPTNEKLFF
d_call: .
v_call: TRBV5-8
clone_size: .
j_call: TRBJ1-4

cdr3_nt: TGTGCCAGCAGCGCACGACTTCGGGGGGAGACCCAGTACTTC
cdr3_aa: CASSARLRGETQYF
d_call: .
v_call: TRBV9
clone_size: .
j_call: TRBJ2-5

cdr3_nt: TGTGCCAGCAGTGAAGCGGGACTGGGGGGGACCGGGGAGCTGTTTTTT
cdr3_aa: CASSEAGLGGTGELFF
d_call: TRBD2
v_call: TRBV2
clone_size: .
j_call: TRBJ2-2

cdr3_nt: TGTGCCATCAGTGAGTCGACACCGGGACTAGCGGGGGTAGAGACCCAGTACTTC
cdr3_aa: CAISESTPGLAGVETQYF
d_call: TRBD2
v_call: TRBV10-3
clone_size: .
j_call: TRBJ2-5

cdr3_nt: TGTGCCAGCAGTGATAATAGGGGGCACAATGAGCAGTTCTTC
cdr3_aa: CASSDNRGHNEQFF
d_call: TRBD1
v_call: TRBV25-1
clone_size: .
j_call: TRBJ2-1

cdr3_nt: TGTGCCAGCAGCTCCGATCTGAGCTCCTACAATGAGCAGTTCTTC
cdr3_aa: CASSSDLSSYNEQFF
d_call: .
v_call: TRBV7-6
clone_size: .
j_call: TRBJ2-1

cdr3_nt: TGTGCCAGCAGACGGACAGACGGATTAATGGGCTACACCTTC
cdr3_aa: CASRRTDGLMGYTF
d_call: .
v_call: TRBV27
clone_size: .
j_call: TRBJ1-2

cdr3_nt: TGTGCCAGCAGCCGAGGTAACCCCGGGGAGCTGTTTTTT
cdr3_aa: CASSRGNPGELFF
d_call: .
v_call: TRBV4-2
clone_size: few
j_call: TRBJ2-2

cdr3_nt: TGTGCCAGCAGAACGACTGGGTACGAGCAGTACTTC
cdr3_aa: CASRTTGYEQYF
d_call: .
v_call: TRBV27
clone_size: .
j_call: TRBJ2-7

cdr3_nt: TGTGCCAGTAGAAGACAGGGGACCTTCTACAATGAGCAGTTCTTC
cdr3_aa: CASRRQGTFYNEQFF
d_call: TRBD1
v_call: TRBV19
clone_size: .
j_call: TRBJ2-1

cdr3_nt: TGTGCCAGCAGCCTACGACAGGGAACTTACACTGAAGCTTTCTTT
cdr3_aa: CASSLRQGTYTEAFF
d_call: TRBD1
v_call: TRBV3-1/TRBV3-2
clone_size: .
j_call: TRBJ1-1

cdr3_nt: TGTGCCAGCAGTGAAGCTCCACTTACTTACTATGGCTACACCTTC
cdr3_aa: CASSEAPLTYYGYTF
d_call: .
v_call: TRBV6-1
clone_size: .
j_call: TRBJ1-2

cdr3_nt: TGTGCCAGCAGCCGAGGGACAGGGGGCTATGGCTACACCTTC
cdr3_aa: CASSRGTGGYGYTF
d_call: TRBD1
v_call: TRBV3-1/TRBV3-2
clone_size: many
j_call: TRBJ1-2

cdr3_nt: TGCGCCAGCAGCTTTAGATCTAGCGAGAACACCGGGGAGCTGTTTTTT
cdr3_aa: CASSFRSSENTGELFF
d_call: .
v_call: TRBV5-1
clone_size: few
j_call: TRBJ2-2

cdr3_nt: TGTGCCACTAGGGCAGGGGTCTATAGCAATCAGCCCCAGCATTTT
cdr3_aa: CATRAGVYSNQPQHF
d_call: .
v_call: TRBV19
clone_size: .
j_call: TRBJ1-5

cdr3_nt: TGCGCCAGCAGCTTGGGGGAGCGCACAGATACGCAGTATTTT
cdr3_aa: CASSLGERTDTQYF
d_call: .
v_call: TRBV5-1
clone_size: .
j_call: TRBJ2-3

cdr3_nt: TGTGCCAGCAGCCAGACTAGCGGGCGCTACGAGCAGTACTTC
cdr3_aa: CASSQTSGRYEQYF
d_call: TRBD2
v_call: TRBV7-2
clone_size: .
j_call: TRBJ2-7

cdr3_nt: TGTGCCAGTAGTATGAACTTCGCAGCGGTCTCTGGAAACACCATATATTTT
cdr3_aa: CASSMNFAAVSGNTIYF
d_call: .
v_call: TRBV19
clone_size: .
j_call: TRBJ1-3

cdr3_nt: TGTGCCTGGAGTACACCGGGACTAGTAAATGAGCAGTTCTTC
cdr3_aa: CAWSTPGLVNEQFF
d_call: TRBD2
v_call: TRBV30
clone_size: once
j_call: TRBJ2-1

cdr3_nt: TGTGCCAGCAGCTTAAATTTCGGTGCCCAAGAGACCCAGTACTTC
cdr3_aa: CASSLNFGAQETQYF
d_call: .
v_call: TRBV7-3
clone_size: few
j_call: TRBJ2-5